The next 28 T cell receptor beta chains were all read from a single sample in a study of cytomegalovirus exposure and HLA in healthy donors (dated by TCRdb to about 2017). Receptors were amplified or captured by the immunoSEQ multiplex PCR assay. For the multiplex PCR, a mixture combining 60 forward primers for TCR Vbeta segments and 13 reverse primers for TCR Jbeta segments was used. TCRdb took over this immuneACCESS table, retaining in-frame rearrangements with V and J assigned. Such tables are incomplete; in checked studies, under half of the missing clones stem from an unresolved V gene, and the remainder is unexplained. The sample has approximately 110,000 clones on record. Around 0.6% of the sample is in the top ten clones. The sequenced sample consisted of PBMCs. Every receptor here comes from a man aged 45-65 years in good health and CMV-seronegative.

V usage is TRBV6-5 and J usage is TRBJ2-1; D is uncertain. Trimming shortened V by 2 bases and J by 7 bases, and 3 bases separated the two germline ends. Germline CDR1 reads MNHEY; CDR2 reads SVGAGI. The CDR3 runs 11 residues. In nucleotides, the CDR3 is TGTGCCAGCAGTTACACTAATGAGCAGTTCTTC. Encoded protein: CASSYTNEQFF.

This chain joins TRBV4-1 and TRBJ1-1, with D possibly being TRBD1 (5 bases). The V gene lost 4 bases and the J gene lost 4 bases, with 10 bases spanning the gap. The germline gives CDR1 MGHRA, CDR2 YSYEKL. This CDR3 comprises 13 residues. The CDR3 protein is CASSLGGGTEAFF. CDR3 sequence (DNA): TGCGCCAGCAGCCTTGGGGGGGGCACTGAAGCTTTCTTT.

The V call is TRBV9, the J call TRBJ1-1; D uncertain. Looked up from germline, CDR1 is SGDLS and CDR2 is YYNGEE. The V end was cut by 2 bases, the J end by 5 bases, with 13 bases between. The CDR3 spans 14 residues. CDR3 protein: CASSVRLERTEAFF. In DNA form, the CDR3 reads TGTGCCAGCAGCGTGCGGCTGGAGAGGACTGAAGCTTTCTTT.

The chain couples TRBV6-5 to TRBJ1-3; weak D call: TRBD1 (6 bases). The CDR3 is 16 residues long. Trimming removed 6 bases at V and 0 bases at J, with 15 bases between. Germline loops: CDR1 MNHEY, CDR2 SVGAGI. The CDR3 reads CASSYGGATSGNTIYF. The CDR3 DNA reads TGTGCCAGCAGCTACGGGGGGGCAACCTCTGGAAACACCATATATTTT.

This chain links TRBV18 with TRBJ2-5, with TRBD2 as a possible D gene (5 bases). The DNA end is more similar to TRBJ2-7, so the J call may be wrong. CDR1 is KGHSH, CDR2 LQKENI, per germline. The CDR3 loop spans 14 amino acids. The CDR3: CASSARAETHEQYF. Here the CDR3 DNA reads TGTGCCAGCTCAGCCCGAGCGGAGACCCACGAGCAGTACTTC.

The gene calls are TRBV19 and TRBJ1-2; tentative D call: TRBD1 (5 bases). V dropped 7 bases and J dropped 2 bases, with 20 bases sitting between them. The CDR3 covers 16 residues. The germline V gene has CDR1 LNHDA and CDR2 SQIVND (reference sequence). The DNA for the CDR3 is TGTGCCAGTACCCGCAATGGCGCTCGGGGGAACTATGGCTACACCTTC. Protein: CASTRNGARGNYGYTF.

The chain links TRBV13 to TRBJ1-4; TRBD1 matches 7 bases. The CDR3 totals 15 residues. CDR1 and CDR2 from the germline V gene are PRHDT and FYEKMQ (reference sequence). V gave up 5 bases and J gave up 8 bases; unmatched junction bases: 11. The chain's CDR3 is CASSGQGGEKEKLFF. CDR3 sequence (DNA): TGTGCCAGCAGCGGACAAGGGGGCGAAAAGGAAAAACTGTTTTTT.

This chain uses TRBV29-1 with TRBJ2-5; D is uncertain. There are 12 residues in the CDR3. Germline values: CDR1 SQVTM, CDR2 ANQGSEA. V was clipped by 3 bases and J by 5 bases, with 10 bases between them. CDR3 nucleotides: TGCAGCGTTGATTACTCGTGGGAGACCCAGTACTTC. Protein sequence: CSVDYSWETQYF.

CDR3 sequence (DNA): TGCGCCAGCAGCCAAGAATTCGGGAGCGACTACGAGCAGTACTTC. Translation gives CASSQEFGSDYEQYF. The V gene is TRBV4-3, the J gene TRBJ2-5; possible D gene TRBD2, 6 bases. The J call may be faulty, since TRBJ2-7 better matches the DNA end. CDR1 and CDR2 from the germline V gene are LGHNA and YSLEER. This CDR3 is built from 15 residues.

The CDR3 DNA reads as TGTGCCAGCTCACCAGCAGGAGGGAACACTGAAGCTTTCTTT. Its protein product is CASSPAGGNTEAFF. The V call is TRBV18, the J call TRBJ1-1, with D hard to call. CDR3 size: 14 residues. V gave up 2 bases and J gave up 1 base, with 8 bases separating them. CDR1 is KGHSH and CDR2 is LQKENI in the germline V gene. Filled out from reference TRBV18 and TRBJ1-1, the complete variable domain reads NAGVMQNPRHLVRRRGQEARLRCSPMKGHSHVYWYRQLPEEGLKFMVYLQKENIIDESGMPKERFSAEFPKEGPSILRIQQVVRGDSAAYFCASSPAGGNTEAFFGQGTRLTVV.

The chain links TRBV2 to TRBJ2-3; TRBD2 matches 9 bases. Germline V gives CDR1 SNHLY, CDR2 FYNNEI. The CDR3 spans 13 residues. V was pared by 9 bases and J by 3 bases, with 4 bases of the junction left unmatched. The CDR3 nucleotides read TGTGCCAGTCGGACTAGCGAAACAGATACGCAGTATTTT. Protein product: CASRTSETDTQYF.

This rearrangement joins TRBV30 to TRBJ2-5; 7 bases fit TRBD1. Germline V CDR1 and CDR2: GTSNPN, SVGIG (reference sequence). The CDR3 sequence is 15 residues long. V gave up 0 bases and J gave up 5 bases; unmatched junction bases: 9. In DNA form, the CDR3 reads TGTGCCTGGAGTGTAACGACAGGGTTAGGGGAGACCCAGTACTTC. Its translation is CAWSVTTGLGETQYF.

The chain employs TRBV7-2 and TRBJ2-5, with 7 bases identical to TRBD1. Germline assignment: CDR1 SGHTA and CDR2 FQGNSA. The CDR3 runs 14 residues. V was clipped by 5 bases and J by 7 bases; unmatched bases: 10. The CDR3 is CASSTLRQGSTQYF. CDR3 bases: TGTGCCAGCAGCACACTTCGACAGGGTTCGACCCAGTACTTC.

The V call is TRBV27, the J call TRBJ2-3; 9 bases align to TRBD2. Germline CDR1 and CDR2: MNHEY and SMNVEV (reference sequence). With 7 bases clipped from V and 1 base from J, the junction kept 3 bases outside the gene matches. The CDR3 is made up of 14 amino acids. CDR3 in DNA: TGTGCCAGCACTGAGCGGGAGGGCACAGATACGCAGTATTTT. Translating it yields CASTEREGTDTQYF.

For the CDR3, the DNA is TGTGCCAGCAGGGCCATTGGGGGGAACTATGGCTACACCTTC. Protein sequence: CASRAIGGNYGYTF. The rearrangement joins TRBV6-6 to TRBJ1-2; D might be TRBD1 (5 bases). Germline assignment: CDR1 MNHNY and CDR2 SVGAGI (reference sequence). The CDR3 length is 14 residues. V gave up 6 bases and J gave up 2 bases, with 13 bases separating them.

CDR3 region: CASSPTGGAHEQYF. CDR3 in DNA: TGCGCCAGCAGCCCGACAGGGGGCGCCCACGAGCAGTACTTC. The chain combines TRBV5-1 with TRBJ2-7; TRBD1 aligns across 10 bases. CDR1 is SGHRS, CDR2 YFSETQ, per germline. This CDR3 spans 14 amino acids. Losses at the gene ends were 4 bases for V and 5 bases for J; bases not matched to a gene: 6.

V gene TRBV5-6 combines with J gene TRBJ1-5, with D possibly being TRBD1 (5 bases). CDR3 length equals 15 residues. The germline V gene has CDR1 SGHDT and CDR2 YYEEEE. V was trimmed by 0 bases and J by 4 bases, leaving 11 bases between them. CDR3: CASSLGTSWNQPQHF. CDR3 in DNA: TGTGCCAGCAGCTTGGGGACAAGCTGGAATCAGCCCCAGCATTTT.

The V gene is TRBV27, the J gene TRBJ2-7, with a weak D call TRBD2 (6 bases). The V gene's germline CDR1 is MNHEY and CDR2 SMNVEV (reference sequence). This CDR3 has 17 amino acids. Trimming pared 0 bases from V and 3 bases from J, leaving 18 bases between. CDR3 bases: TGTGCCAGCAGTTTATCGAAAGGGCGGGGCCCAAACTACGAGCAGTACTTC. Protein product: CASSLSKGRGPNYEQYF.

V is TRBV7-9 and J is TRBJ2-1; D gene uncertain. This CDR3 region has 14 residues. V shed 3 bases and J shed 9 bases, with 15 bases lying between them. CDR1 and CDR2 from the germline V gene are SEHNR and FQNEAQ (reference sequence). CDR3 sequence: CASSFSSLAGEQFF. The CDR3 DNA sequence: TGTGCCAGCAGCTTTTCCTCCCTCGCAGGTGAGCAGTTCTTC.

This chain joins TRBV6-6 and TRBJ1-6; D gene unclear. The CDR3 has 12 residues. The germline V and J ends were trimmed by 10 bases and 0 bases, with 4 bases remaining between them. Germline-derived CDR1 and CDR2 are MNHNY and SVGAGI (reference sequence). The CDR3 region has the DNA TGTGCCACCGGCTCCTATAATTCACCCCTCCACTTT. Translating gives CATGSYNSPLHF.

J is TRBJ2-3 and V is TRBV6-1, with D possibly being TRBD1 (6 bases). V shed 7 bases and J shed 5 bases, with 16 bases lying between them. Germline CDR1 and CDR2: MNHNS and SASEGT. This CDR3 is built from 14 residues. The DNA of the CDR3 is TGTGCCAGCAAAGCAAACCCGACAGGAGATACGCAGTATTTT. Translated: CASKANPTGDTQYF.

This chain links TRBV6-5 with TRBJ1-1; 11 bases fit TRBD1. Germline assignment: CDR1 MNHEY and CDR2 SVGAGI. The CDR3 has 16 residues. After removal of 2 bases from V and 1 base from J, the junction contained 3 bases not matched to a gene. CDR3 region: CASSYGTGGSNTEAFF. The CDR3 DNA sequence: TGTGCCAGCAGTTACGGGACAGGGGGGTCGAACACTGAAGCTTTCTTT.

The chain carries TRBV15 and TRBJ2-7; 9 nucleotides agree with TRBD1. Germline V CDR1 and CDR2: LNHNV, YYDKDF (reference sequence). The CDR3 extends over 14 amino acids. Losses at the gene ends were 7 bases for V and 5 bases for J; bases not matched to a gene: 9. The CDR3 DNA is TGTGCCACCAACCCCGGGACAGGGTACCACGAGCAGTACTTC. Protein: CATNPGTGYHEQYF.

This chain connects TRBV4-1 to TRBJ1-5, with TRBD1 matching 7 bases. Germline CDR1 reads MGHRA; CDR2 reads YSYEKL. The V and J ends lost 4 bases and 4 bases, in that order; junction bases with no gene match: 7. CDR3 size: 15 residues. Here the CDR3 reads CASSPGPRGNQPQHF. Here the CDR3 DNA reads TGCGCCAGCAGCCCTGGGCCCAGGGGGAATCAGCCCCAGCATTTT.

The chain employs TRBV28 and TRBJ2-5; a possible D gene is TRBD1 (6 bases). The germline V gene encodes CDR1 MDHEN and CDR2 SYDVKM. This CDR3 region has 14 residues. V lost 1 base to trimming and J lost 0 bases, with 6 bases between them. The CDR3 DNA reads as TGTGCCAGCAGTTTATCAGGGGACCAAGAGACCCAGTACTTC. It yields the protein CASSLSGDQETQYF.

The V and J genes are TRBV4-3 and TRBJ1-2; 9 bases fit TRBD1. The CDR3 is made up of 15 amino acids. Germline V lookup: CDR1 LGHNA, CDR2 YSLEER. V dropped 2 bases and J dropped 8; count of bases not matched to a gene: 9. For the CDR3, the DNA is TGCGCCAGCAGCCAACGCCCGGGACAGGGTCACGGCTACACCTTC. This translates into CASSQRPGQGHGYTF.

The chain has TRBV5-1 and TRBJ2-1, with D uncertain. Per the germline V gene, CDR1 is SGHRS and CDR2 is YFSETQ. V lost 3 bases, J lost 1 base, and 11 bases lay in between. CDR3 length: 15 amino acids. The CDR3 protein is CASSWVALSYNEQFF. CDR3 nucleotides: TGCGCCAGCAGCTGGGTAGCACTTTCCTACAATGAGCAGTTCTTC.

DNA of the CDR3: TGTGCCAGTAGTTCGACAGGGGTTCACTATGGCTACACCTTC. Protein product: CASSSTGVHYGYTF. V is TRBV19 and J is TRBJ1-2; 8 bases agree with TRBD1. The V segment lost 5 bases and the J segment 3 bases; nucleotides outside the gene matches: 5. Germline assignment: CDR1 LNHDA and CDR2 SQIVND (reference sequence). CDR3 length: 14 residues. The whole variable domain, filled in from reference TRBV19 and TRBJ1-2, reads DGGITQSPKYLFRKEGQNVTLSCEQNLNHDAMYWYRQDPGQGLRLIYYSQIVNDFQKGDIAEGYSVSREKKESFPLTVTSAQKNPTAFYLCASSSTGVHYGYTFGSGTRLTVV.